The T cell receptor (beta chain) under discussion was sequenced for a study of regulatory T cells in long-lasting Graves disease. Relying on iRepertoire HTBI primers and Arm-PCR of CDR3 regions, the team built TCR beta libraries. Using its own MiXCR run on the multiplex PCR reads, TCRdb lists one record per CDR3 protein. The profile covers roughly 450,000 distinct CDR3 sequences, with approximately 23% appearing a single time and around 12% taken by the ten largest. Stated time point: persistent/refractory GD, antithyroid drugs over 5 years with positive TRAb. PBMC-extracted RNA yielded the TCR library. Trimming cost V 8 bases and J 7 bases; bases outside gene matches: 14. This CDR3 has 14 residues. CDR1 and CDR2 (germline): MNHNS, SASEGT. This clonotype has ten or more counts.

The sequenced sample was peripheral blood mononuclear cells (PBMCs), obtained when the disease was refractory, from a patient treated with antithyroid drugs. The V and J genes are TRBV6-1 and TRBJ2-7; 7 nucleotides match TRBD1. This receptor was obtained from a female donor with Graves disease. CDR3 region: CASVGQAAFGEQYF. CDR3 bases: TGTGCCAGCGTAGGACAGGCTGCCTTTGGGGAGCAGTACTTC.